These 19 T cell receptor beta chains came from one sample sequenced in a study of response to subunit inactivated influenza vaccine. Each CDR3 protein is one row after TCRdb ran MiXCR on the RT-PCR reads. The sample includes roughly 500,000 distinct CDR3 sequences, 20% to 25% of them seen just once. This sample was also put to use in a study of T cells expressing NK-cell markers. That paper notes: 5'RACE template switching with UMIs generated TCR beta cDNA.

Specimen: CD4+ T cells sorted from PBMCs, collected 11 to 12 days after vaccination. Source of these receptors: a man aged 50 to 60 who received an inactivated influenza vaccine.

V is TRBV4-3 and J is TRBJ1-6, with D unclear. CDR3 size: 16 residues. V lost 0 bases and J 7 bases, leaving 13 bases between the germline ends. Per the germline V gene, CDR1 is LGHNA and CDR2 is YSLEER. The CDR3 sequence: CASSQDFPPENSPLHF. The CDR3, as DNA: TGCGCCAGCAGCCAAGATTTTCCGCCAGAAAATTCACCCCTCCACTTT.

The CDR3 sequence: CAISSDYRLAGAYEQYF. The CDR3 DNA reads as TGTGCCATCAGTTCCGATTACCGACTAGCGGGGGCCTACGAGCAGTACTTC. The genes are TRBV10-3 and TRBJ2-7; 12 bases line up with TRBD2. The CDR3 is 17 residues long. The ends lost 5 bases at V and 2 bases at J; junction bases unmatched: 10. Germline-derived CDR1 and CDR2 are ENHRY and SYGVKD.

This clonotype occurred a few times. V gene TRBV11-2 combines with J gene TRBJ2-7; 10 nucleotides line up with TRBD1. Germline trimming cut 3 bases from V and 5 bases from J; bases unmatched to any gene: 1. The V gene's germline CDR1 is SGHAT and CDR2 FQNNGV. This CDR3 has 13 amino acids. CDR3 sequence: CASSLDRGNEQYF. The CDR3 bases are TGTGCCAGCAGCTTGGACAGGGGGAACGAGCAGTACTTC.

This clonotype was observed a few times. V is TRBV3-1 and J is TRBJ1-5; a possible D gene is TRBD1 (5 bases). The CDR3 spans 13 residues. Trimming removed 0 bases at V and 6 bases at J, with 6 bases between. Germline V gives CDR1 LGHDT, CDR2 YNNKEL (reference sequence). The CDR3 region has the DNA TGTGCCAGCAGCCAAGACAGGGCTCAGCCCCAGCATTTT. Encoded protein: CASSQDRAQPQHF.

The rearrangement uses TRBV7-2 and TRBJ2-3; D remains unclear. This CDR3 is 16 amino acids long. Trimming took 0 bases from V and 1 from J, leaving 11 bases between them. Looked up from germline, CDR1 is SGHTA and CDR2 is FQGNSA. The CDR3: CASSLAVQTGTDTQYF. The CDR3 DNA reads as TGTGCCAGCAGCTTAGCGGTCCAAACCGGCACAGATACGCAGTATTTT.

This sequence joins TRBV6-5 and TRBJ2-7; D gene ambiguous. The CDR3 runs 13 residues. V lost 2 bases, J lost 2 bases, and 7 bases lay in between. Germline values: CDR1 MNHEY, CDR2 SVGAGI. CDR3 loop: CASSYRSAYEQYF. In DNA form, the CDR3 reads TGTGCCAGCAGTTACAGGTCAGCCTACGAGCAGTACTTC.

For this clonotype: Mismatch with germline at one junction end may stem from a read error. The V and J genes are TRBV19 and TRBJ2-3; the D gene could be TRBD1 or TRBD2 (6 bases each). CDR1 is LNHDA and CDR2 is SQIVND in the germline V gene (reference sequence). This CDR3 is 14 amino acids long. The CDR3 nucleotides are TGTGCCAGTAGTTTCGGGGGATGGACAGATACACAGTATTTT. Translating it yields CASSFGGWTDTQYF.

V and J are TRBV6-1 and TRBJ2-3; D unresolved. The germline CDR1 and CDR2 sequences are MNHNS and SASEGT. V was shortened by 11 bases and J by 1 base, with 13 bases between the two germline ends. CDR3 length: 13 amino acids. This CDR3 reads CAALTVGTDTQYF. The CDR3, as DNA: TGTGCCGCTCTGACCGTGGGCACAGATACGCAGTATTTT.

The CDR3 protein is CSVAQSSTSNEKLFF. The CDR3 DNA is TGCAGCGTTGCTCAGTCCTCGACGTCAAATGAAAAACTGTTTTTT. The rearrangement joins TRBV29-1 to TRBJ1-4; unclear D gene. CDR3 length equals 15 residues. Per the germline V gene, CDR1 is SQVTM and CDR2 is ANQGSEA. The V end was cut by 4 bases, the J end by 5 bases, with 17 bases between.

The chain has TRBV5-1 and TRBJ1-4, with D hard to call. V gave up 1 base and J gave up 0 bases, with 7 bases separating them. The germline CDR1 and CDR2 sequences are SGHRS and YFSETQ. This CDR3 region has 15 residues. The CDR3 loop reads CASSLRGTTNEKLFF. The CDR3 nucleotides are TGCGCCAGCAGCTTGCGTGGGACAACTAATGAAAAACTGTTTTTT. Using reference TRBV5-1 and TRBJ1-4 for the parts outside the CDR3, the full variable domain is KAGVTQTPRYLIKTRGQQVTLSCSPISGHRSVSWYQQTPGQGLQFLFEYFSETQRNKGNFPGRFSGRQFSNSRSEMNVSTLELGDSALYLCASSLRGTTNEKLFFGSGTQLSVL.

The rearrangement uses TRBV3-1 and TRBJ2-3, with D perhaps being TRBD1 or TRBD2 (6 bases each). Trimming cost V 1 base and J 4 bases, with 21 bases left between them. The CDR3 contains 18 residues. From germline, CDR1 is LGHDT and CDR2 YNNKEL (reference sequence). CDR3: CASSQGWGAQRNADTQYF. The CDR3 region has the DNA TGTGCCAGCAGCCAAGGTTGGGGGGCCCAACGGAACGCAGATACGCAGTATTTT.

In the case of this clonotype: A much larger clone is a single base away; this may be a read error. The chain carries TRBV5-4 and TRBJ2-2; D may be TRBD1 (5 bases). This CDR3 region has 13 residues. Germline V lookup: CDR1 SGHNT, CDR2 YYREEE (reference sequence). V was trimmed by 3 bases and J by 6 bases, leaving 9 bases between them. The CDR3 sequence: CASSSVGAGELFF. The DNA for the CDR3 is TGTGCCAGCAGCTCGGTAGGGGCCGGGGAGCTGTTTTTT.

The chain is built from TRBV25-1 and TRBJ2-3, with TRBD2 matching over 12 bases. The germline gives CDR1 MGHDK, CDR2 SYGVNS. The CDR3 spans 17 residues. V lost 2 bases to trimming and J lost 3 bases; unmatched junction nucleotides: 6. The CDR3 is CASSEGASGRATDTQYF. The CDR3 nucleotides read TGTGCCAGCAGTGAAGGCGCTAGCGGGAGGGCAACAGATACGCAGTATTTT.

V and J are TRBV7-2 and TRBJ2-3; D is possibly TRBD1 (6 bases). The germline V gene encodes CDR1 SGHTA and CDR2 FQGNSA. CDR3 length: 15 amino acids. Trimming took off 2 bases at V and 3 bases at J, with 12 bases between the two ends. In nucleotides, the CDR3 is TGTGCCAGCAGCTTACAAGCAGGGGAGACAGATACGCAGTATTTT. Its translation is CASSLQAGETDTQYF. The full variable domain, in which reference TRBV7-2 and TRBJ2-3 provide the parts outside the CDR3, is GAGVSQSPSNKVTEKGKDVELRCDPISGHTALYWYRQSLGQGLEFLIYFQGNSAPDKSGLPSDRFSAERTGGSVSTLTIQRTQQEDSAVYLCASSLQAGETDTQYFGPGTRLTVL.

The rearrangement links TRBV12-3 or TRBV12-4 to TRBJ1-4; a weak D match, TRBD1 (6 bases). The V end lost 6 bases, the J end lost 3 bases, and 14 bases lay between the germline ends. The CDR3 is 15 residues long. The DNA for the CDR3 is TGTGCCAGCAGACCGGGGGGGGCGGCTAATGAAAAACTGTTTTTT. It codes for CASRPGGAANEKLFF.

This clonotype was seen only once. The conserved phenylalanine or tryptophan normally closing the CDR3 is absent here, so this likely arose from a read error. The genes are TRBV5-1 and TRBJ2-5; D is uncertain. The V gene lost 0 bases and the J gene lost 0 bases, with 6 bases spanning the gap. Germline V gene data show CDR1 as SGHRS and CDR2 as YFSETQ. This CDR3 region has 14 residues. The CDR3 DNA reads TGCGCCAGCAGCTTGGAAGGGTACCAAGAGACCCAGTACATC. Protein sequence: CASSLEGYQETQYI.

The CDR3 region is CSARIDGYYEQYF. The CDR3 DNA follows: TGCAGTGCTAGAATCGACGGATACTACGAGCAGTACTTC. The chain has TRBV20-1 and TRBJ2-7; D gene uncertain. The germline V gene has CDR1 DFQATT and CDR2 SNEGSKA (reference sequence). V was trimmed by 2 bases and J by 3 bases, leaving 11 bases between them. The CDR3 has 13 amino acids.

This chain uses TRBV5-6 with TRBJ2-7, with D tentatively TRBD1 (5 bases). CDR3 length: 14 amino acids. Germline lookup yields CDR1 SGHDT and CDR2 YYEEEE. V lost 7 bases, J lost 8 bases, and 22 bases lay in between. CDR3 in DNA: TGTGCCAGCTTCCTAAGGCAGGGTACTCCCAAGCAGTACTTC. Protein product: CASFLRQGTPKQYF.

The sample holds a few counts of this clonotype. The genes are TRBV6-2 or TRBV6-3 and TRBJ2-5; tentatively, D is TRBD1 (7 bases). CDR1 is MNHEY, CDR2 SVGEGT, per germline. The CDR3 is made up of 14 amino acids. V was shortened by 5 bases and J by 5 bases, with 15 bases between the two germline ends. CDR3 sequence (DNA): TGTGCCAGCAGTCCGACAGGGACTCGGGAGACCCAGTACTTC. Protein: CASSPTGTRETQYF.